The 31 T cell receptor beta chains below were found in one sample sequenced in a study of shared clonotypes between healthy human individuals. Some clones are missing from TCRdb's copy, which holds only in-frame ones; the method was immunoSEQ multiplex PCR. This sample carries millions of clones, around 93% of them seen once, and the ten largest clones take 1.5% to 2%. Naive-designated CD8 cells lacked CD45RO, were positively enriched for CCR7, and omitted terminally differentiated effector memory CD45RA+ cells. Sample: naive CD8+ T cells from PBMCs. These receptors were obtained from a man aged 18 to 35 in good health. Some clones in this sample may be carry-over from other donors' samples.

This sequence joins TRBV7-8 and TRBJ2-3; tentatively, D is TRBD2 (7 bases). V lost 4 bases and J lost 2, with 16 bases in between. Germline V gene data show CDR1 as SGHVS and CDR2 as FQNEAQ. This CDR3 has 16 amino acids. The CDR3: CASSSLSGGTTDTQYF. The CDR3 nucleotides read TGTGCCAGCAGCTCACTCTCGGGGGGCACCACAGATACGCAGTATTTT. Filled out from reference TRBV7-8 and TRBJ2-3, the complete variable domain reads GAGVSQSPRYKVAKRGQDVALRCDPISGHVSLFWYQQALGQGPEFLTYFQNEAQLDKSGLPSDRFFAERPEGSVSTLKIQRTQQEDSAVYLCASSSLSGGTTDTQYFGPGTRLTVL.

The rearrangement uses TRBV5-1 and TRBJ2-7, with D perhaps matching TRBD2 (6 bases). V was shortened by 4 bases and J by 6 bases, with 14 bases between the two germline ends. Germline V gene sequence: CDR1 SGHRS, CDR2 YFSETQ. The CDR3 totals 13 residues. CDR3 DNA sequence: TGCGCCAGCAGCGTAACCGGGACTGGCGAGCAGTACTTC. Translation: CASSVTGTGEQYF. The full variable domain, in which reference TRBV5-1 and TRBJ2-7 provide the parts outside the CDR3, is KAGVTQTPRYLIKTRGQQVTLSCSPISGHRSVSWYQQTPGQGLQFLFEYFSETQRNKGNFPGRFSGRQFSNSRSEMNVSTLELGDSALYLCASSVTGTGEQYFGPGTRLTVT.

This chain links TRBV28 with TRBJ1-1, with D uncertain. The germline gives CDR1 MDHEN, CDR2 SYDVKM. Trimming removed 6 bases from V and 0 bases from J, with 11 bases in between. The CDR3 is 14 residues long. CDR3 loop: CASSQKLMNTEAFF. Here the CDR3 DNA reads TGTGCCAGCAGCCAAAAACTCATGAACACTGAAGCTTTCTTT.

CDR3 amino acids: CASSPLGGAYGYTF. The DNA of the CDR3 is TGCGCCAGCAGCCCCCTGGGGGGGGCATATGGCTACACCTTC. J is TRBJ1-2 and V is TRBV4-1; a weak D match, TRBD1 (6 bases). Trimming removed 4 bases at V and 5 bases at J, with 14 bases between. Germline V CDR1 and CDR2: MGHRA, YSYEKL. The CDR3 extends over 14 amino acids.

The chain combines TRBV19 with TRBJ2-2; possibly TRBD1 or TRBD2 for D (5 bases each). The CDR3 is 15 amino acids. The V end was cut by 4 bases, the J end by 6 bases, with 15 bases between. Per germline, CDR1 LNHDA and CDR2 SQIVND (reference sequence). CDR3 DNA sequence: TGTGCCAGTAGTACCCGATCCCTGGGGGCCGGGGAGCTGTTTTTT. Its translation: CASSTRSLGAGELFF.

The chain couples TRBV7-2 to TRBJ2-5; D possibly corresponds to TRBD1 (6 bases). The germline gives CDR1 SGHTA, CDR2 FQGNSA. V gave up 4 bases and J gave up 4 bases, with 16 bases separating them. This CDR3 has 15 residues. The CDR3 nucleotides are TGTGCCAGCAGCTATGGGGTCAGGGGTGGAGAGACCCAGTACTTC. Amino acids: CASSYGVRGGETQYF.

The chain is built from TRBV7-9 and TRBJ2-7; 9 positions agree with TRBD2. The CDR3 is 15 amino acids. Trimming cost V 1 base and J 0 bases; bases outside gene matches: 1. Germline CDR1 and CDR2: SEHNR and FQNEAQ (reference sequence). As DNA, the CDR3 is TGTGCCAGCAGCTTAGTGGGACTAGCCTCCTACGAGCAGTACTTC. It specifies CASSLVGLASYEQYF.

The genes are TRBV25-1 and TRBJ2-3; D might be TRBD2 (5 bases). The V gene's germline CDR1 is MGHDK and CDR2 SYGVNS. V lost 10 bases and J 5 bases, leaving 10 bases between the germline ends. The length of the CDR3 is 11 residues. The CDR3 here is CATTAGDTQYF. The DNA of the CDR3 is TGTGCCACCACGGCGGGAGATACGCAGTATTTT.

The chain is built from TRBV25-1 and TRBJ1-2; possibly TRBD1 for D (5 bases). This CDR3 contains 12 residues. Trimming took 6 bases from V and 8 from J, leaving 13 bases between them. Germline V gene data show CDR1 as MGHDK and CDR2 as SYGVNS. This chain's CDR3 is CASRSGGLGYTF. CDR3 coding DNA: TGTGCCAGCAGGAGCGGGGGACTCGGCTACACCTTC.

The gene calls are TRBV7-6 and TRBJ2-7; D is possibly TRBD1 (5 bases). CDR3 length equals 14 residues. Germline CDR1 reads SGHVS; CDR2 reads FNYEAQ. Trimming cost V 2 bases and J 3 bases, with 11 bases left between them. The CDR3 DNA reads TGTGCCAGCAGCTTACAGGGTTCTCTCTACGAGCAGTACTTC. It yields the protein CASSLQGSLYEQYF.

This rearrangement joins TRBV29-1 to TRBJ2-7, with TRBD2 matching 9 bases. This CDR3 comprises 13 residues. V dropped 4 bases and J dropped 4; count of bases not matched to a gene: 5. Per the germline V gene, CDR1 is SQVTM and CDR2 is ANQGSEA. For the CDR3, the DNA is TGCAGCGTTGCGGGCGGGAGGGAGTACGAGCAGTACTTC. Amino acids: CSVAGGREYEQYF.

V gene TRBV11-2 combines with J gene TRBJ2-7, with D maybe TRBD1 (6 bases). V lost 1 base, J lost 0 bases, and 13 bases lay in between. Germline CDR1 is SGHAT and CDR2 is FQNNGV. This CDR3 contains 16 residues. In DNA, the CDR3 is TGTGCCAGCAGCTTAGCCTCCACAGGGATCTCCTACGAGCAGTACTTC. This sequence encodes CASSLASTGISYEQYF.

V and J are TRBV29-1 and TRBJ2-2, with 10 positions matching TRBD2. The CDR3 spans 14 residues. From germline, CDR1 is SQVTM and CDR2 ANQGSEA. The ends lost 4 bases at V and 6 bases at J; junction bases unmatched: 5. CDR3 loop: CSVVASGSSGELFF. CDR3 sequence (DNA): TGCAGCGTTGTCGCTAGCGGGAGCTCCGGGGAGCTGTTTTTT.

CDR3 nucleotides: TGCGCCAGCAGCTTACGGGACAGGGGCGAGCAGTACTTC. Its translation is CASSLRDRGEQYF. The chain uses TRBV4-1 and TRBJ2-7; 10 bases agree with TRBD1. Germline CDR1 reads MGHRA; CDR2 reads YSYEKL. V shed 5 bases, J shed 6 bases, and the junction held 4 bases outside the gene matches. There are 13 residues in the CDR3.

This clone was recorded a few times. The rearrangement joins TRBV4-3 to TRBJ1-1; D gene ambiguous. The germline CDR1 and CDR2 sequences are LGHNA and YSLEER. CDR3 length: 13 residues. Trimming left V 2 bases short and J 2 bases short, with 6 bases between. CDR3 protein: CASSQWRNTEAFF. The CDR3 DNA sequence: TGCGCCAGCAGCCAATGGAGAAACACTGAAGCTTTCTTT.

The CDR3 loop is CASSLEGPKSQPQHF. The CDR3 DNA is TGTGCCAGCAGCTTGGAGGGACCGAAGAGTCAGCCCCAGCATTTT. The chain has TRBV5-8 and TRBJ1-5; possibly TRBD1 for D (5 bases). Trimming stripped 0 bases from V and 6 bases from J, with 13 bases between. This CDR3 has 15 residues. Germline CDR1 and CDR2: SGHTS and YDEGEE. Full variable domain (missing parts from reference TRBV5-8 and TRBJ1-5): EAGVTQSPTHLIKTRGQQATLRCSPISGHTSVYWYQQALGLGLQFLLWYDEGEERNRGNFPPRFSGRQFPNYSSELNVNALELEDSALYLCASSLEGPKSQPQHFGDGTRLSIL.

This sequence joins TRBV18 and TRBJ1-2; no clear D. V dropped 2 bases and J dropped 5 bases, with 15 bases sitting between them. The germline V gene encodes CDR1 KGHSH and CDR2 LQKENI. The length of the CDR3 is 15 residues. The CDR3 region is CASSPKVRDIYGYTF. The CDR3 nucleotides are TGTGCCAGCTCACCAAAGGTCCGGGATATATATGGCTACACCTTC.

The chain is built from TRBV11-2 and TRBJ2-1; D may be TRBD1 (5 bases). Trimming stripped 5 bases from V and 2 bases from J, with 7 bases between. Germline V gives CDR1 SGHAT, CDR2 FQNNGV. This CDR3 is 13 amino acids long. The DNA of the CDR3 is TGTGCCAGCAGCCCGACAGCCTACAATGAGCAGTTCTTC. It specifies CASSPTAYNEQFF. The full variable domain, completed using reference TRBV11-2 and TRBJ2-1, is EAGVAQSPRYKIIEKRQSVAFWCNPISGHATLYWYQQILGQGPKLLIQFQNNGVVDDSQLPKDRFSAERLKGVDSTLKIQPAKLEDSAVYLCASSPTAYNEQFFGPGTRLTVL.

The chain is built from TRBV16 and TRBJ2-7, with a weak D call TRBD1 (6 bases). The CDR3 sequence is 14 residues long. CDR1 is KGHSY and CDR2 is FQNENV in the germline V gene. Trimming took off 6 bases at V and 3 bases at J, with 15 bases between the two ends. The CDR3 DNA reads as TGTGCCAGCAGTCAACACAGGGCGGACTACGAGCAGTACTTC. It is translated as CASSQHRADYEQYF.

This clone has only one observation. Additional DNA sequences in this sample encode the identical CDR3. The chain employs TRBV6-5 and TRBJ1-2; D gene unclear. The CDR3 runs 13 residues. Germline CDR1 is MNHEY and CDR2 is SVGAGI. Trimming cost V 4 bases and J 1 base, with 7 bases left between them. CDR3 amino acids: CASSSTVNYGYTF. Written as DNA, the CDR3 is TGTGCCAGCAGTTCAACAGTTAACTATGGCTACACCTTC.

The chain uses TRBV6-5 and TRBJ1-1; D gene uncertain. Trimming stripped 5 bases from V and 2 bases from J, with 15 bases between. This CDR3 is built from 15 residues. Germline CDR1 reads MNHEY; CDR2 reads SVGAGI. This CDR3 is CASSARIDGNTEAFF. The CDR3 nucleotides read TGTGCCAGCAGTGCCAGAATAGACGGCAACACTGAAGCTTTCTTT.

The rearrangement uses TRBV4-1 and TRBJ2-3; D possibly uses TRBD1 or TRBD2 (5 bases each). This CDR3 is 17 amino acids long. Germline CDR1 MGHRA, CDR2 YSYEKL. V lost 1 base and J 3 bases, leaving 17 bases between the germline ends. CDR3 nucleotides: TGCGCCAGCAGCCAAGGAGGTTTGGGACCAAAAACAGATACGCAGTATTTT. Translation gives CASSQGGLGPKTDTQYF.

CDR3: CASSINRGNTEAFF. The CDR3 nucleotides are TGTGCCAGCAGTATCAACAGGGGGAACACTGAAGCTTTCTTT. The chain links TRBV6-6 to TRBJ1-1, with TRBD1 matching over 7 bases. From germline, CDR1 is MNHNY and CDR2 SVGAGI (reference sequence). V lost 5 bases to trimming and J lost 1 base; unmatched junction nucleotides: 4. The CDR3 sequence is 14 residues long.

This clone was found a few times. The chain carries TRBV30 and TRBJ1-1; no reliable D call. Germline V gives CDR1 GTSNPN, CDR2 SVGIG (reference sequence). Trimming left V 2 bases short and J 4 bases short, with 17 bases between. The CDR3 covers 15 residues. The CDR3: CAWSPRALLATEAFF. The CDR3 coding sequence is TGTGCCTGGAGTCCACGGGCCTTATTGGCCACTGAAGCTTTCTTT.

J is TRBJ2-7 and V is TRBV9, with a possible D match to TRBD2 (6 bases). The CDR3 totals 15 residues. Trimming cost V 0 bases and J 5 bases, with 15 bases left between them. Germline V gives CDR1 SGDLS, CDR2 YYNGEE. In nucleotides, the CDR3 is TGTGCCAGCAGCGTAGGTAGGAGGGAGTTGAACGAGCAGTACTTC. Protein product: CASSVGRRELNEQYF.

The CDR3 nucleotides read TGTGCCAGCCCGGGGGGGAGCACTGAAGCTTTCTTT. Its translation is CASPGGSTEAFF. The rearrangement uses TRBV5-4 and TRBJ1-1; D is possibly TRBD1 (5 bases). The CDR3 runs to 12 residues. Trimming took 7 bases from V and 4 from J, leaving 11 bases between them. Germline V gene data show CDR1 as SGHNT and CDR2 as YYREEE (reference sequence).

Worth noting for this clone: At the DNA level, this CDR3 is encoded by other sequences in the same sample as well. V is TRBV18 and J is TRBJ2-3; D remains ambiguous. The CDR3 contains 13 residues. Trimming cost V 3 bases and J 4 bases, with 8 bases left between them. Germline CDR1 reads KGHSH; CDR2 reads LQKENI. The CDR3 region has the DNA TGTGCCAGCTCACCTGTCAGACCAGATACGCAGTATTTT. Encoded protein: CASSPVRPDTQYF.

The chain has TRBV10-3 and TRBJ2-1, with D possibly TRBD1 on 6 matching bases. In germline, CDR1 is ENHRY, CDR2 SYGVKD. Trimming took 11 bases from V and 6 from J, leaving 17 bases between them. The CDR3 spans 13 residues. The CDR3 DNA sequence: TGTGCCGCCACAGGGACATTGTCCAATGAGCAGTTCTTC. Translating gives CAATGTLSNEQFF.

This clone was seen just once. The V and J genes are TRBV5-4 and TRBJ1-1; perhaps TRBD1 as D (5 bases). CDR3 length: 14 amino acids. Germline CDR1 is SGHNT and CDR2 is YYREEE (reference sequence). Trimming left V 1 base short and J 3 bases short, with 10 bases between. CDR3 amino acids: CASSLRRADTEAFF. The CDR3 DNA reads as TGTGCCAGCAGCTTGCGCAGGGCTGACACTGAAGCTTTCTTT.

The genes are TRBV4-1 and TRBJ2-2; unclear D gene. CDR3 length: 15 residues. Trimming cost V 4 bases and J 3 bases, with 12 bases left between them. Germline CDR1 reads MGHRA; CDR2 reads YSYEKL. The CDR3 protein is CASSPSVGYTGELFF. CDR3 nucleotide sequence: TGCGCCAGCAGCCCTTCCGTTGGGTACACCGGGGAGCTGTTTTTT.

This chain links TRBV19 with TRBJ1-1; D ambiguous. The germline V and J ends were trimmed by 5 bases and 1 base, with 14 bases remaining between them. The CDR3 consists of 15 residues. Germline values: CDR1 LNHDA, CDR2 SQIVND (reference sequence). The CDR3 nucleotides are TGTGCCAGTAGTCCGGCGCGATACCGGAACACTGAAGCTTTCTTT. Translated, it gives CASSPARYRNTEAFF.